This entry concerns a single TCR beta chain. What it binds is not known. Trimming at V came to 6 bases and at J to 4 bases, leaving 7 bases not matched to a gene. The CDR3 runs to 15 residues. Germline V gene data show CDR1 as MNHNS and CDR2 as SASEGT. Amplified TCR beta CDR3 regions came from RNA transcripts. The TCR CDR3 was amplified in a first-round RT-PCR using the HTBI primer set. Via MiXCR, TCRdb re-called the multiplex PCR reads, giving one row per CDR3 protein. The data hold hundreds of thousands of distinct CDR3 sequences, with about 15% observed a single time. These data come from a study of T cells in Graves' hyperthyroidism and ophthalmopathy. Study results and limitations: Among thyroid clonotypes expanded above 0.001, most also appeared in blood.

Patients affected by ophthalmopathy presented a Clinical Activity Score of at least 3, a NOSPECS grade of at least 4, and disease duration below 3 months. The gene calls are TRBV6-1 and TRBJ1-5, with TRBD1 matching 9 bases. The receptor comes from a woman aged 55-69 years with Graves' ophthalmopathy. The specimen was blood. The CDR3 loop is CASRRDRALNQPQHF. CDR3 nucleotide sequence: TGTGCCAGCAGGCGGGACAGGGCTTTAAATCAGCCCCAGCATTTT.